One T cell receptor (beta chain) is described in this entry. The patients had localized lung adenocarcinoma, a non-small cell subtype. TCRdb reanalysed the PCR reads using MiXCR and keeps one entry per CDR3 protein. The profile shows roughly 25,000 distinct CDR3 sequences, approximately 52% of them singletons. This CDR3 spans 11 amino acids. CDR1 is ENHRY, CDR2 SYGVKD, per germline. This entry is derived from a study of CD4 and CD8 cells across lung adenocarcinoma regions. The sample was CD4+ T cells from the center of a lung tumor. The chain employs TRBV10-3 and TRBJ2-3; possible D gene TRBD1, 6 bases. The receptor's source is a male donor with lung adenocarcinoma. The CD4 and CD8 labels of this study may be unreliable. The CDR3 coding sequence is TGTGAGAGTGTGAGCACAGGGACGCAGTATTTT. The encoded protein is CESVSTGTQYF.